This T cell receptor (beta chain) was recorded in a study of spatial heterogeneity in lung cancer. The overall study: Across the raw uncorrected reads, a unique TCR and UMI combination was observed, on average, more than ten times.

The library protocol tagged each TCR cDNA with a unique molecular identifier. Each CDR3 protein is one row after TCRdb ran MiXCR on the 5' RACE reads. The repertoire holds roughly 79,000 distinct CDR3 sequences, with approximately 8.1% as singletons. This CDR3 comprises 19 residues. The trim removed 6 bases at V and 4 bases at J, leaving 16 bases unmatched. Germline V CDR1 and CDR2: SNHLY, FYNNEI. This clonotype was detected ten times or more. The time point was: sample taken at primary tumor resection. V usage is TRBV2 and J usage is TRBJ2-6; 9 bases are shared with TRBD1. Here the sequenced sample was PBMCs, taken at surgery. The sequence came from a male donor with early-stage non-small cell lung cancer. Here the CDR3 reads CASRGTLTGTGLGANVLTF. For the CDR3, the DNA is TGTGCCAGCAGGGGTACTTTGACCGGGACAGGGTTAGGGGCCAACGTCCTGACTTTC.